These 3 T cell receptor beta chains were all obtained from the same sample, sequenced in a study of blood T cells in healthy people across ages. The second PCR ran roughly 6 to 12 cycles with a sample-barcoded 5' primer and J-beta primers. One entry per CDR3 protein results from TCRdb running MiXCR on the 5' RACE reads. The sample contains 750,000 to 950,000 distinct CDR3 sequences, roughly 26% of which appear only once. This sample was also put to use in a study of T cells of mothers and their children.

Sequenced sample: blood. The receptors originated from a boy younger than 18 in good health.

The chain recombines TRBV9 with TRBJ1-6, with a possible D match to TRBD1 (6 bases). V lost 0 bases to trimming and J lost 10 bases, with 14 bases between them. The CDR3 runs 15 residues. Germline CDR1 SGDLS, CDR2 YYNGEE. This chain's CDR3 is CASSVGGRGNSPLHF. CDR3 sequence (DNA): TGTGCCAGCAGCGTAGGGGGCAGGGGAAACTCACCCCTCCACTTT.

This clonotype was observed many times. The chain carries TRBV7-2 and TRBJ2-5; D possibly matches TRBD1 or TRBD2 (6 bases each). V lost 0 bases and J 3 bases, leaving 14 bases between the germline ends. Per the germline V gene, CDR1 is SGHTA and CDR2 is FQGNSA. This CDR3 comprises 16 residues. The CDR3 nucleotides read TGTGCCAGCAGCTTAGCTGGAGGGGGTGGGGAAGAGACCCAGTACTTC. As protein: CASSLAGGGGEETQYF.

This clonotype was counted between two and nine times. The CDR3 loop is CASSLWEGAQPQHF. CDR3 in DNA: TGTGCCAGCAGTTTATGGGAGGGGGCACAGCCCCAGCATTTT. V is TRBV12-3 or TRBV12-4 and J is TRBJ1-5; TRBD1 matches at 7 bases. V lost 2 bases, J lost 7 bases, and 5 bases stayed unmatched. CDR3 length equals 14 residues.